A single sample gave rise to the 4 T cell receptor beta chains below, sequenced in a study of blood T cell repertoires in COVID-19 (dated by TCRdb to 2019 to 2021). Library method: the immunoSEQ multiplex PCR assay. TCRdb retrieved this table from immuneACCESS and kept in-frame rearrangements only. Not all clones are present; in checked studies, unresolved V genes account for under half, and no reason is known for the remainder. Here the sample has 200,000 to 250,000 clones; about four fifths occur a single time. The ten largest clones add up to about 1.3% of the sample. Sequencing used PBMCs or T cells enriched from blood (not recorded which). These receptors were taken from a woman between 40 and 55 years old with acute COVID-19.

The J gene is TRBJ2-7, the V gene TRBV9, with a tentative D call TRBD1 (6 bases). CDR1 SGDLS and CDR2 YYNGEE come from the germline V gene. The length of the CDR3 is 14 residues. The V end lost 4 bases, the J end lost 7 bases, and 18 bases lay between the germline ends. The CDR3 sequence: CASSPNTGFGEQYF. The CDR3, as DNA: TGTGCCAGCAGCCCGAATACAGGGTTTGGGGAGCAGTACTTC.

This clone was detected only a few times. V and J are TRBV7-9 and TRBJ1-3; D is uncertain. V gave up 5 bases and J gave up 0 bases, with 14 bases separating them. Germline V gives CDR1 SEHNR, CDR2 FQNEAQ (reference sequence). This CDR3 contains 16 residues. Here the CDR3 reads CASSPVEDFSGNTIYF. In nucleotides, the CDR3 is TGTGCCAGCAGCCCCGTGGAGGATTTCTCTGGAAACACCATATATTTT.

V and J are TRBV7-3 and TRBJ2-1; TRBD2 matches 10 bases. V dropped 4 bases and J dropped 3; count of bases not matched to a gene: 0. Germline lookup yields CDR1 SGHTA and CDR2 FQGTGA. The CDR3 runs to 14 residues. The CDR3 sequence is CASSSSGGYNEQFF. The CDR3 DNA reads as TGTGCCAGCAGCTCTAGCGGGGGCTACAATGAGCAGTTCTTC.

The chain has TRBV12-3 or TRBV12-4 and TRBJ1-2, with unresolved D. The CDR3 loop spans 12 amino acids. Trimming removed 1 base from V and 8 bases from J, with 8 bases in between. The CDR3 DNA follows: TGTGCCAGCAGTTTAGAGTTCGGGGGCTACACCTTC. Translation: CASSLEFGGYTF.